The present entry profiles one T cell receptor beta chain with its context. One end of the junction is discordant with germline, which a read error may explain. This entry is derived from a study of blood T cells in healthy people across ages. A J-beta primer mix and a sample-barcoded 5' primer were used in a second PCR of roughly 6 to 11 cycles. TCRdb fed the 5' RACE reads into MiXCR, producing one record per CDR3 protein. The sample lists roughly 700,000 distinct CDR3 sequences, 45% to 50% occurring once. CDR1 is MDHEN, CDR2 SYDVKM, per germline. The CDR3 extends over 20 amino acids. This TCR was recovered from a woman aged 55-69 years in good health. The sequenced sample consisted of blood. The genes are TRBV28 and TRBJ2-6, with 9 bases fitting TRBD1. This CDR3 reads CASSSQQHRGPSSGANVPTF. In DNA, the CDR3 is TGTGCCAGCAGTTCCCAACAGCACAGGGGGCCTAGCTCTGGGGCCAACGTCCCGACTTTC. Combining the CDR3 with reference TRBV28 and TRBJ2-6 gives the whole variable domain DVKVTQSSRYLVKRTGEKVFLECVQDMDHENMFWYRQDPGLGLRLIYFSYDVKMKEKGDIPEGYSVSREKKERFSLILESASTNQTSMYLCASSSQQHRGPSSGANVPTFGAGSRLTVL.